This TCR beta chain is drawn from a study of metastatic and nonmetastatic thyroid tumors. Study at large: Repertoires from blood and tumor or nodule tissue of malignant and benign thyroid patients were compared. Study results and limitations: Patients with malignant thyroid tumors reportedly had significantly higher TCR beta diversity than those with benign nodules, in blood and tumor.

This clone was counted ten times or more. Its matching antigen is unknown. At one boundary the junction diverges from the germline segment, which might be a read error. Ahead of thyroid surgery, no patient had received treatment of any kind. The germline V gene encodes CDR1 SSHAT and CDR2 FNYEAQ (reference sequence). The CDR3 loop spans 15 amino acids. Methods used by the authors: In papillary thyroid cancer, a distant-metastasis classifier was built using CDR3 differences across clinicopathological groups. TCRdb re-called the PCR reads via MiXCR. The V and J calls and clone size are TCRdb's, not the authors'. Of about 19,000 clones listed, 20% to 30% are singletons.

What was sequenced was blood. The clonotype comes from a male donor with papillary thyroid cancer or a benign thyroid nodule (not recorded which). Some clones in this sample may be carry-over from other donors' samples. The V call is TRBV7-7, the J call TRBJ2-5; D is perhaps TRBD1 (6 bases). The CDR3 loop reads CASSLAPQGQETQYF. The DNA of the CDR3 is TGTGCTAGCAGCTTAGCCCCACAGGGTCAAGAGACCCAGTACTTC.